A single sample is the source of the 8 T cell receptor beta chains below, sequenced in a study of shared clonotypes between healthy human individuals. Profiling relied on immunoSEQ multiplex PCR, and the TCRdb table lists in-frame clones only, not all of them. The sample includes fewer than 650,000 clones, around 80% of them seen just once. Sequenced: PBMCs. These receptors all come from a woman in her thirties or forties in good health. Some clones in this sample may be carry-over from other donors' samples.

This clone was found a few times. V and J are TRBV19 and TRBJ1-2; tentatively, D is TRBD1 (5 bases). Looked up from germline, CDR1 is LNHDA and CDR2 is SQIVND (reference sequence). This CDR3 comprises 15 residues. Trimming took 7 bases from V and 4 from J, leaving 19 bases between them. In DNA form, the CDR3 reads TGTGCCAGTAACCACATCTCGCAGGGAGGCTATGGCTACACCTTC. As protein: CASNHISQGGYGYTF.

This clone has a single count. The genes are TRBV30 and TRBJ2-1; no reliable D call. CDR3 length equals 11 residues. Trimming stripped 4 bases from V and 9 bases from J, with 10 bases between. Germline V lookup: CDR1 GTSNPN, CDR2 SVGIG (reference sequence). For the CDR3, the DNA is TGTGCCTGGAACGTAGCTACTGAGCAGTTCTTC. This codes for CAWNVATEQFF. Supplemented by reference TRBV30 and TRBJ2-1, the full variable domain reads SQTIHQWPATLVQPVGSPLSLECTVEGTSNPNLYWYRQAAGRGLQLLFYSVGIGQISSEVPQNLSASRPQDRQFILSSKKLLLSDSGFYLCAWNVATEQFFGPGTRLTVL.

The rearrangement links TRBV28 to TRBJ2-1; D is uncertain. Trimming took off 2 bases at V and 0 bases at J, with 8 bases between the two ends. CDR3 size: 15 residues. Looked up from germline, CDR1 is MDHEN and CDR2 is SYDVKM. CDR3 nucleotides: TGTGCCAGCAGTTTAGGCCCGAGCTCCTACAATGAGCAGTTCTTC. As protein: CASSLGPSSYNEQFF.

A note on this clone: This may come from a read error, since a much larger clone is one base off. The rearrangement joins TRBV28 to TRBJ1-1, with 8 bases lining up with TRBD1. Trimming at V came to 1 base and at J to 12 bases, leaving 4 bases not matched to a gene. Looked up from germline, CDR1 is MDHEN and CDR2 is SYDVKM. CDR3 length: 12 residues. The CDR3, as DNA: TGTGCCAGCAGTTTATTGACAGGGGAGCCTTTCTTT. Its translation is CASSLLTGEPFF.

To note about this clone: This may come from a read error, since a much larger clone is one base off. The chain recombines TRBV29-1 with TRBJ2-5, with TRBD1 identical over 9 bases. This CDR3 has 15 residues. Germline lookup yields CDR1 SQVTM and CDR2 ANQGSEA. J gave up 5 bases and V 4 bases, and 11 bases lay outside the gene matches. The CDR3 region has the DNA TGCAGCGTTGGAGGGACAGGGAGTTCGCAGGAGACCCAGTACTTC. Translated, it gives CSVGGTGSSQETQYF.

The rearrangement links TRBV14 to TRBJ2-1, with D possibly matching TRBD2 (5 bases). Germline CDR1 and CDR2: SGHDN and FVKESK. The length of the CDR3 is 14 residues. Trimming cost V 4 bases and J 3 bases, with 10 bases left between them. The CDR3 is CASSRDDYYNEQFF. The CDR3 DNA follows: TGTGCCAGCAGCCGAGACGACTACTACAATGAGCAGTTCTTC.

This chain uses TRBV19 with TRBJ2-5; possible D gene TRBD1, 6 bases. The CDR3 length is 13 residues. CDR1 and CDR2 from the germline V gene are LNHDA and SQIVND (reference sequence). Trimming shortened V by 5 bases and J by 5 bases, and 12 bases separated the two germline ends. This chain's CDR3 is CASSVQGGETQYF. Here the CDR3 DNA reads TGTGCCAGTAGTGTACAGGGCGGGGAGACCCAGTACTTC.

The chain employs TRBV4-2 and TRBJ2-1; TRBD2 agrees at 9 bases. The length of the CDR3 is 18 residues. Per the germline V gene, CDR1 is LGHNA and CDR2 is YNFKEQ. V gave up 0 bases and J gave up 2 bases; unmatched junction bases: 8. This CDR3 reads CASSQDETSGAPYNEQFF. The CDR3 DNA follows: TGTGCCAGCAGCCAAGATGAGACTAGCGGAGCCCCCTACAATGAGCAGTTCTTC.